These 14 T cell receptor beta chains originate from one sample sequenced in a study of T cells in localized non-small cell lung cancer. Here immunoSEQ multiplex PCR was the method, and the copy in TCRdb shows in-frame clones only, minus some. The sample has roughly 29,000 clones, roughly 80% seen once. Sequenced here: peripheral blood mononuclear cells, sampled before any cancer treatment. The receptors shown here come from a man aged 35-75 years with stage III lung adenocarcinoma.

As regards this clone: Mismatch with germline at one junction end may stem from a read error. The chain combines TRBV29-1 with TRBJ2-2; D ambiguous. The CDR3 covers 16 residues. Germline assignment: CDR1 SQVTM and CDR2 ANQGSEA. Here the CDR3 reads CGVKVSGFANTGELFF. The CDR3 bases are TGCGGCGTTAAGGTCTCGGGCTTCGCGAACACCGGGGAGCTGTTTTTT.

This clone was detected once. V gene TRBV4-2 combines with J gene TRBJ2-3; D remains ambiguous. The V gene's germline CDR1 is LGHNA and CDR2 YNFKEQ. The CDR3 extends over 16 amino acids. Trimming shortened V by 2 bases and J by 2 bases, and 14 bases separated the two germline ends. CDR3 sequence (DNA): TGTGCCAGCAGCCAATCATTCCTGCGGAACACAGATACGCAGTATTTT. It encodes CASSQSFLRNTDTQYF.

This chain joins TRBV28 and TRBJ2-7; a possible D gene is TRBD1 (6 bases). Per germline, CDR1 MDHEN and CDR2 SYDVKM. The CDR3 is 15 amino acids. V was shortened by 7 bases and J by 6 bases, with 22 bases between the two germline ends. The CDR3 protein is CASNDSGTRYLEQYF. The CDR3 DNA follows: TGTGCCAGCAATGATTCGGGGACACGTTATCTCGAGCAGTACTTC. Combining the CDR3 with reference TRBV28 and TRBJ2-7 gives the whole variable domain DVKVTQSSRYLVKRTGEKVFLECVQDMDHENMFWYRQDPGLGLRLIYFSYDVKMKEKGDIPEGYSVSREKKERFSLILESASTNQTSMYLCASNDSGTRYLEQYFGPGTRLTVT.

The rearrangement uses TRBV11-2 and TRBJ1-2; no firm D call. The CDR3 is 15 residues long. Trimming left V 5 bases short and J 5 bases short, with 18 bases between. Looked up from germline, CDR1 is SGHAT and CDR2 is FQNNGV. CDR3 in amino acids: CASSPQPSVRYGYTF. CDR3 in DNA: TGTGCCAGCAGCCCTCAGCCATCGGTTAGGTATGGCTACACCTTC.

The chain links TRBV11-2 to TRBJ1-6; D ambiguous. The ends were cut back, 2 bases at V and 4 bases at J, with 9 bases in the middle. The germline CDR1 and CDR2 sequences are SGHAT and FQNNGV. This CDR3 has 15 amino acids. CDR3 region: CASSLRVMYNSPLHF. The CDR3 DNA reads TGTGCCAGCAGCTTAAGGGTGATGTATAATTCACCCCTCCACTTT.

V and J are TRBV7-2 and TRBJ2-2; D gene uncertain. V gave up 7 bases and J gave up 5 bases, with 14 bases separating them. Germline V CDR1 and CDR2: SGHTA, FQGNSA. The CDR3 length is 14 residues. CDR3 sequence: CASTSWALTGELFF. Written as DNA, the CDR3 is TGTGCCAGCACCTCGTGGGCACTAACCGGGGAGCTGTTTTTT.

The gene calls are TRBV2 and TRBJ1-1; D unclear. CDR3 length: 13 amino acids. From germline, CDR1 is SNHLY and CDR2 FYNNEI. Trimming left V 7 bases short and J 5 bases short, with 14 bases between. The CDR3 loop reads CASIRGVRTEAFF. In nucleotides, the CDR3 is TGTGCCAGCATTCGGGGAGTGAGGACTGAAGCTTTCTTT.

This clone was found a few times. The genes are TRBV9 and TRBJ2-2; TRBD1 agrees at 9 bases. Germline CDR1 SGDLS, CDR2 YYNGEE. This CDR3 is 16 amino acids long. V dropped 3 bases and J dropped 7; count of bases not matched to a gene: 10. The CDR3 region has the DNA TGTGCCAGCAGCGAACAGGGGGCTCAGCTTGGCGGGGAGCTGTTTTTT. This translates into CASSEQGAQLGGELFF.

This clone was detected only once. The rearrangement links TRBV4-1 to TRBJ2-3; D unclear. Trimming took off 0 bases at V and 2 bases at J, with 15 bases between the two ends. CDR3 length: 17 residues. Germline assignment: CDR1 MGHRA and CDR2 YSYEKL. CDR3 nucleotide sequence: TGCGCCAGCAGCCAAGAAGGGTGGGAAGCCTCCACAGATACGCAGTATTTT. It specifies CASSQEGWEASTDTQYF.

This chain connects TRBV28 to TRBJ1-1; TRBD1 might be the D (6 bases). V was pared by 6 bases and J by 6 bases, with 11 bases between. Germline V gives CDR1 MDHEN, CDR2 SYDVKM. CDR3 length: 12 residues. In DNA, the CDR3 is TGTGCCAGCAGGAGACAGGTCTCTGAAGCTTTCTTT. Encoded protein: CASRRQVSEAFF.

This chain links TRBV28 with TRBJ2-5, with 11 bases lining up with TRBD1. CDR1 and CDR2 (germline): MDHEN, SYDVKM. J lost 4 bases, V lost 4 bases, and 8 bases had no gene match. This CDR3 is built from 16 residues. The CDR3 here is CASSWDRGFYGETQYF. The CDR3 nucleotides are TGTGCCAGCAGTTGGGACAGGGGGTTTTACGGAGAGACCCAGTACTTC. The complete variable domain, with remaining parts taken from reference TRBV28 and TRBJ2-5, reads DVKVTQSSRYLVKRTGEKVFLECVQDMDHENMFWYRQDPGLGLRLIYFSYDVKMKEKGDIPEGYSVSREKKERFSLILESASTNQTSMYLCASSWDRGFYGETQYFGPGTRLLVL.

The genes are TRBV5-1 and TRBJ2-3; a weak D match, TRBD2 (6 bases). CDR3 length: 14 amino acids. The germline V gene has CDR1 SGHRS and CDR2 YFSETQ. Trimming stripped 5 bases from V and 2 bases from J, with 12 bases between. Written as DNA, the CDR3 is TGCGCCAGCAGGGACGGGGGATTCACAGATACGCAGTATTTT. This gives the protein CASRDGGFTDTQYF.

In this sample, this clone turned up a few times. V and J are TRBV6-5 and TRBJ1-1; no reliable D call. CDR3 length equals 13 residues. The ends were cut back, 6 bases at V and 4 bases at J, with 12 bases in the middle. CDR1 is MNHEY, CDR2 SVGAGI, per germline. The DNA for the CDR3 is TGTGCCAGCAGCCAGGCATGGGGCACTGAAGCTTTCTTT. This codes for CASSQAWGTEAFF.

CDR3 residues: CASRDRGLNTEAFF. The CDR3 DNA reads TGTGCCAGCAGAGACAGGGGTTTGAACACTGAAGCTTTCTTT. The rearrangement links TRBV2 to TRBJ1-1; 8 bases match TRBD1. CDR3 length: 14 residues. Per germline, CDR1 SNHLY and CDR2 FYNNEI. V shed 6 bases and J 0 bases; nucleotides not matched to a gene: 3.